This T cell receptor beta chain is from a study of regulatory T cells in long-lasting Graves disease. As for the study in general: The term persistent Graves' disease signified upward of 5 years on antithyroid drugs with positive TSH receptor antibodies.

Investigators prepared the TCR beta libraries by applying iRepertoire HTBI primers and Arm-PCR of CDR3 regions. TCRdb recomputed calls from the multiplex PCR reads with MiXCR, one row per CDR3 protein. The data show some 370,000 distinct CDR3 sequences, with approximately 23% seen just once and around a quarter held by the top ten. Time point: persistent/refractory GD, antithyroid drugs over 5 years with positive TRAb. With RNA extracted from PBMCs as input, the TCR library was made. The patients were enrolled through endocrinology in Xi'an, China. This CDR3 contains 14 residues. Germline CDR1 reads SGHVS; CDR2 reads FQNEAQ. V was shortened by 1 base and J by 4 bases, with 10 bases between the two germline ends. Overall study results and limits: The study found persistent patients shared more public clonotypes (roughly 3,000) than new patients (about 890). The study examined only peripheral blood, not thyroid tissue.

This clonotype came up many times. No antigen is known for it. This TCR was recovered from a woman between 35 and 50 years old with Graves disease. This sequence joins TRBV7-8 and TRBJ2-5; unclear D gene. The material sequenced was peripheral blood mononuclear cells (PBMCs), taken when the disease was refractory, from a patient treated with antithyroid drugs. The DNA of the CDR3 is TGTGCCAGCAGCTTAGGGTGGAGAGGAGAGACCCAGTACTTC. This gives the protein CASSLGWRGETQYF. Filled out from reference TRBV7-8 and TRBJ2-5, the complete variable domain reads GAGVSQSPRYKVAKRGQDVALRCDPISGHVSLFWYQQALGQGPEFLTYFQNEAQLDKSGLPSDRFFAERPEGSVSTLKIQRTQQEDSAVYLCASSLGWRGETQYFGPGTRLLVL.